This entry concerns a single T cell receptor (beta chain). Antigen unknown. The CDR3 has 15 residues. The V segment lost 6 bases and the J segment 5 bases; nucleotides outside the gene matches: 9. Germline V gives CDR1 LNHDA, CDR2 SQIVND (reference sequence). Cells designated naive CD8 were CD45RO-negative and were positively selected for CCR7, with terminally differentiated effector memory CD45RA+ cells excluded. The sample belongs to a study of shared clonotypes between healthy human individuals. Study-wide results and caveats: When naive CD4 clonotypes were compared across a few donors, around 5% were shared.

The study ran the assay at deep level. Only in-frame clones appear in the TCRdb table, and some are missing; sequencing was by immunoSEQ multiplex PCR. Found here are about 2.1 million clones, 93% of them singletons; the top ten hold 1.5% to 2%. Sequencing was performed on naive CD8+ T cells from PBMCs. This chain uses TRBV19 with TRBJ1-2, with 10 bases matching TRBD1. The TCR was taken from a man aged 18-30 years in good health. Some clones in this sample may be carry-over from other donors' samples. Here the CDR3 reads CASRIGGQGDYGYTF. The CDR3 DNA reads TGTGCCAGTAGGATCGGAGGACAGGGGGATTATGGCTACACCTTC. The complete variable domain, with remaining parts taken from reference TRBV19 and TRBJ1-2, reads DGGITQSPKYLFRKEGQNVTLSCEQNLNHDAMYWYRQDPGQGLRLIYYSQIVNDFQKGDIAEGYSVSREKKESFPLTVTSAQKNPTAFYLCASRIGGQGDYGYTFGSGTRLTVV.